One and the same sample provided the 13 T cell receptor beta chains below, sequenced in a study. Tregs were sorted as CD4+CD25+CD127-/low cells. TCRdb re-called the 5' RACE reads with MiXCR, one entry per CDR3 protein. Seen here are 35,000 to 50,000 distinct CDR3 sequences, less than 25% observed once, and the top ten hold about 4.1%. The sample taken for sequencing was Tregs sorted from blood. These receptors were collected from a female donor with breast cancer.

V is TRBV28 and J is TRBJ1-5; possibly TRBD1 for D (5 bases). The germline CDR1 and CDR2 sequences are MDHEN and SYDVKM. This CDR3 spans 14 amino acids. V was trimmed by 8 bases and J by 3 bases, leaving 14 bases between them. CDR3 DNA: TGTGCCAGCGGGGGGACCGGATCCAATCAGCCCCAGCATTTT. Translating gives CASGGTGSNQPQHF.

A few counts support this clonotype. The CDR3 DNA sequence: TGTGCCAGCTCACCGGCTAGCGGACTCCCAGATACGCAGTATTTT. It specifies CASSPASGLPDTQYF. The V call is TRBV18, the J call TRBJ2-3, with 7 nucleotides matching TRBD2. The CDR3 contains 15 residues. CDR1 KGHSH and CDR2 LQKENI come from the germline V gene. V was pared by 3 bases and J by 4 bases, with 7 bases of the junction left unmatched. Together with reference TRBV18 and TRBJ2-3, the CDR3 gives the full variable domain: NAGVMQNPRHLVRRRGQEARLRCSPMKGHSHVYWYRQLPEEGLKFMVYLQKENIIDESGMPKERFSAEFPKEGPSILRIQQVVRGDSAAYFCASSPASGLPDTQYFGPGTRLTVL.

CDR3: CASSLRWQGAVEQYF. The DNA for the CDR3 is TGTGCCAGCAGTTTGAGGTGGCAGGGGGCCGTCGAGCAGTACTTC. V is TRBV28 and J is TRBJ2-7, with TRBD1 matching 8 bases. Trimming removed 3 bases from V and 6 bases from J; junction bases left unmatched: 10. The CDR3 sequence is 15 residues long. Germline V lookup: CDR1 MDHEN, CDR2 SYDVKM.

The V and J genes are TRBV5-6 and TRBJ1-2; 10 nucleotides line up with TRBD1. CDR1 SGHDT and CDR2 YYEEEE come from the germline V gene. This CDR3 region has 16 residues. Trimming cost V 2 bases and J 5 bases; bases outside gene matches: 9. The CDR3, as DNA: TGTGCCAGCAGCTTTAGACAGGGGGCGCTTGGGTATGGCTACACCTTC. Translated: CASSFRQGALGYGYTF.

Concerning this clonotype: Relative to the germline gene, one junction end is altered; a read error may explain this. This rearrangement joins TRBV3-1 to TRBJ2-3, with TRBD2 matching over 7 bases. Germline-derived CDR1 and CDR2 are LGHDT and YNNKEL (reference sequence). The CDR3 is made up of 14 amino acids. The CDR3: CANSRAGSTDTQYF. The CDR3 DNA follows: TGTGCCAACAGCCGAGCGGGGAGCACAGATACGCAGTATTTT.

The rearrangement links TRBV10-1 to TRBJ2-1; 8 positions agree with TRBD2. The CDR3 length is 16 residues. Per the germline V gene, CDR1 is WNHNN and CDR2 is SYGVQD (reference sequence). The ends lost 3 bases at V and 2 bases at J; junction bases unmatched: 6. The CDR3 DNA is TGCGCCAGCAGTGATAAGCGGGAGTCTGCCTACAATGAGCAGTTCTTC. Amino acids: CASSDKRESAYNEQFF.

The chain carries TRBV9 and TRBJ2-1; either TRBD1 or TRBD2 may supply D (5 bases each). The CDR3 totals 15 residues. The germline V gene has CDR1 SGDLS and CDR2 YYNGEE. Trimming took off 4 bases at V and 4 bases at J, with 15 bases between the two ends. CDR3 sequence (DNA): TGTGCCAGCAGCCCCTGGGGGAGCACTTACAATGAGCAGTTCTTC. This gives the protein CASSPWGSTYNEQFF. Drawing the rest from reference TRBV9 and TRBJ2-1, the complete variable domain is DSGVTQTPKHLITATGQRVTLRCSPRSGDLSVYWYQQSLDQGLQFLIQYYNGEERAKGNILERFSAQQFPDLHSELNLSSLELGDSALYFCASSPWGSTYNEQFFGPGTRLTVL.

This clonotype has more than one count but fewer than ten. The genes are TRBV7-8 and TRBJ1-5; 7 positions agree with TRBD1. V shed 5 bases, J shed 4 bases, and the junction held 14 bases outside the gene matches. There are 17 residues in the CDR3. The germline V gene encodes CDR1 SGHVS and CDR2 FQNEAQ. CDR3 coding DNA: TGTGCCAGCAGCCCTATGTCTGGTAAGGGGGCAAATCAGCCCCAGCATTTT. This sequence encodes CASSPMSGKGANQPQHF.

A word on this clonotype: This may arise from a read error, as a much more abundant clone is one base away. The chain uses TRBV15 and TRBJ2-1, with D perhaps matching TRBD1 (5 bases). The CDR3 sequence is 14 residues long. V lost 2 bases to trimming and J lost 4 bases, with 9 bases between them. Germline assignment: CDR1 LNHNV and CDR2 YYDKDF (reference sequence). The CDR3 DNA reads as TGTGCCACCAGCAGAACCGCAGGGTACAATGAGCAGTTCTTC. It translates to CATSRTAGYNEQFF.

The table lists this clonotype with many counts. The CDR3 DNA is TGTGCCAGCAGCTTACTCTCCGGAGATACGCAGTATTTT. Translated, it gives CASSLLSGDTQYF. This rearrangement joins TRBV7-3 to TRBJ2-3, with D unresolved. The CDR3 has 13 amino acids. Germline V CDR1 and CDR2: SGHTA, FQGTGA. With 2 bases removed from V and 5 bases from J, the gap between germline ends came to 8 bases.

The chain couples TRBV5-6 to TRBJ2-7; D is unclear. The germline V and J ends were trimmed by 3 bases and 2 bases, with 9 bases remaining between them. Per the germline V gene, CDR1 is SGHDT and CDR2 is YYEEEE. CDR3 size: 13 residues. CDR3 sequence reads: CASSYGIAYEQYF. The CDR3 DNA reads TGTGCCAGCAGCTACGGCATAGCCTACGAGCAGTACTTC.

Points on this clonotype: Since a much larger clone is just one base distant, this may be a read error. V and J are TRBV9 and TRBJ2-1; 7 bases match TRBD1. The V gene end was trimmed by 7 bases and the J gene end by 5 bases; junction bases not matched to a gene: 15. CDR1 and CDR2 from the germline V gene are SGDLS and YYNGEE. This CDR3 has 16 amino acids. The chain's CDR3 is CASGGPRQGVNNEQFF. The CDR3 nucleotides are TGTGCCAGCGGTGGCCCGCGTCAGGGGGTAAACAATGAGCAGTTCTTC.

In the case of this clonotype: It may be a read error: a sequence one base away is much more abundant. CDR3 DNA sequence: TGTGCCAGCAGGGGATACCGTGAGGGCCGGTCCGAGACCCAGTACTTC. Its translation is CASRGYREGRSETQYF. This rearrangement joins TRBV25-1 to TRBJ2-5; TRBD2 might be the D (5 bases). The germline V gene encodes CDR1 MGHDK and CDR2 SYGVNS. V dropped 6 bases and J dropped 5 bases, with 22 bases sitting between them. The length of the CDR3 is 16 residues.